This is a list of T cell receptor beta chains from one sample in a study of control samples from healthy donors and cancer patients. The repertoire was sequenced with immunoSEQ multiplex PCR; TCRdb's copy has only in-frame clones and lacks some. The table shows 90,000 or so clones, with around 89% occurring only once. Sequencing was performed on blood. The receptors were gathered from a woman in her seventies in good health. CDR3s include the opening cysteine and the closing phenylalanine or tryptophan. Each record gives: V gene, clone size, J gene, D gene, CDR3 protein, CDR3 DNA. D genes are given only for firm matches. Size is omitted from some rows. Given values are once, few, many or a class for expanded clones.

v_gene: TRBV27
abundance: few
j_gene: TRBJ2-5
d_gene: -
CDR3aa: CASSFKFGETQYF
CDR3nt: TGTGCCAGCAGTTTTAAGTTCGGGGAGACCCAGTACTTC

v_gene: TRBV4-1
abundance: -
j_gene: TRBJ2-7
d_gene: TRBD1
CDR3aa: CASSHTTGTHEQYF
CDR3nt: TGCGCCAGCAGCCACACGACAGGGACCCACGAGCAGTACTTC

v_gene: TRBV4-1
abundance: -
j_gene: TRBJ2-7
d_gene: -
CDR3aa: CASSPAGPGGKEQYF
CDR3nt: TGCGCCAGCAGCCCGGCGGGACCAGGCGGGAAGGAGCAGTACTTC

v_gene: TRBV14
abundance: -
j_gene: TRBJ2-1
d_gene: TRBD2
CDR3aa: CASSHKVSSGLTYNEQFF
CDR3nt: TGTGCCAGCAGCCACAAGGTATCTAGCGGCCTAACCTACAATGAGCAGTTCTTC

v_gene: TRBV19
abundance: -
j_gene: TRBJ1-6
d_gene: TRBD1
CDR3aa: CASSTTGNGNSPLHF
CDR3nt: TGTGCCAGTAGTACGACAGGGAACGGGAATTCACCCCTCCACTTT

v_gene: TRBV20-1
abundance: -
j_gene: TRBJ2-5
d_gene: TRBD2
CDR3aa: CSASASGEMQETQYF
CDR3nt: TGCAGTGCTAGTGCTAGCGGGGAGATGCAAGAGACCCAGTACTTC

v_gene: TRBV29-1
abundance: -
j_gene: TRBJ1-2
d_gene: -
CDR3aa: CSVEEHSYGYTF
CDR3nt: TGCAGCGTTGAAGAGCATAGCTATGGCTACACCTTC

v_gene: TRBV5-4
abundance: once
j_gene: TRBJ2-3
d_gene: -
CDR3aa: CASSVEVRVTDTDTQYF
CDR3nt: TGTGCCAGCAGCGTTGAGGTTAGGGTCACTGACACAGATACGCAGTATTTT

v_gene: TRBV4-1
abundance: -
j_gene: TRBJ1-5
d_gene: -
CDR3aa: CASSQDPDRSNQPQHF
CDR3nt: TGCGCCAGCAGCCAAGATCCCGACAGGAGCAATCAGCCCCAGCATTTT

v_gene: TRBV7-6
abundance: -
j_gene: TRBJ2-3
d_gene: -
CDR3aa: CASSLRGGIANTQYF
CDR3nt: TGTGCCAGCAGCTTAAGGGGGGGCATCGCGAATACGCAGTATTTT

v_gene: TRBV28
abundance: -
j_gene: TRBJ1-2
d_gene: -
CDR3aa: CASSPGWRDNYGYTF
CDR3nt: TGTGCCAGCAGCCCGGGGTGGAGGGACAACTATGGCTACACCTTC